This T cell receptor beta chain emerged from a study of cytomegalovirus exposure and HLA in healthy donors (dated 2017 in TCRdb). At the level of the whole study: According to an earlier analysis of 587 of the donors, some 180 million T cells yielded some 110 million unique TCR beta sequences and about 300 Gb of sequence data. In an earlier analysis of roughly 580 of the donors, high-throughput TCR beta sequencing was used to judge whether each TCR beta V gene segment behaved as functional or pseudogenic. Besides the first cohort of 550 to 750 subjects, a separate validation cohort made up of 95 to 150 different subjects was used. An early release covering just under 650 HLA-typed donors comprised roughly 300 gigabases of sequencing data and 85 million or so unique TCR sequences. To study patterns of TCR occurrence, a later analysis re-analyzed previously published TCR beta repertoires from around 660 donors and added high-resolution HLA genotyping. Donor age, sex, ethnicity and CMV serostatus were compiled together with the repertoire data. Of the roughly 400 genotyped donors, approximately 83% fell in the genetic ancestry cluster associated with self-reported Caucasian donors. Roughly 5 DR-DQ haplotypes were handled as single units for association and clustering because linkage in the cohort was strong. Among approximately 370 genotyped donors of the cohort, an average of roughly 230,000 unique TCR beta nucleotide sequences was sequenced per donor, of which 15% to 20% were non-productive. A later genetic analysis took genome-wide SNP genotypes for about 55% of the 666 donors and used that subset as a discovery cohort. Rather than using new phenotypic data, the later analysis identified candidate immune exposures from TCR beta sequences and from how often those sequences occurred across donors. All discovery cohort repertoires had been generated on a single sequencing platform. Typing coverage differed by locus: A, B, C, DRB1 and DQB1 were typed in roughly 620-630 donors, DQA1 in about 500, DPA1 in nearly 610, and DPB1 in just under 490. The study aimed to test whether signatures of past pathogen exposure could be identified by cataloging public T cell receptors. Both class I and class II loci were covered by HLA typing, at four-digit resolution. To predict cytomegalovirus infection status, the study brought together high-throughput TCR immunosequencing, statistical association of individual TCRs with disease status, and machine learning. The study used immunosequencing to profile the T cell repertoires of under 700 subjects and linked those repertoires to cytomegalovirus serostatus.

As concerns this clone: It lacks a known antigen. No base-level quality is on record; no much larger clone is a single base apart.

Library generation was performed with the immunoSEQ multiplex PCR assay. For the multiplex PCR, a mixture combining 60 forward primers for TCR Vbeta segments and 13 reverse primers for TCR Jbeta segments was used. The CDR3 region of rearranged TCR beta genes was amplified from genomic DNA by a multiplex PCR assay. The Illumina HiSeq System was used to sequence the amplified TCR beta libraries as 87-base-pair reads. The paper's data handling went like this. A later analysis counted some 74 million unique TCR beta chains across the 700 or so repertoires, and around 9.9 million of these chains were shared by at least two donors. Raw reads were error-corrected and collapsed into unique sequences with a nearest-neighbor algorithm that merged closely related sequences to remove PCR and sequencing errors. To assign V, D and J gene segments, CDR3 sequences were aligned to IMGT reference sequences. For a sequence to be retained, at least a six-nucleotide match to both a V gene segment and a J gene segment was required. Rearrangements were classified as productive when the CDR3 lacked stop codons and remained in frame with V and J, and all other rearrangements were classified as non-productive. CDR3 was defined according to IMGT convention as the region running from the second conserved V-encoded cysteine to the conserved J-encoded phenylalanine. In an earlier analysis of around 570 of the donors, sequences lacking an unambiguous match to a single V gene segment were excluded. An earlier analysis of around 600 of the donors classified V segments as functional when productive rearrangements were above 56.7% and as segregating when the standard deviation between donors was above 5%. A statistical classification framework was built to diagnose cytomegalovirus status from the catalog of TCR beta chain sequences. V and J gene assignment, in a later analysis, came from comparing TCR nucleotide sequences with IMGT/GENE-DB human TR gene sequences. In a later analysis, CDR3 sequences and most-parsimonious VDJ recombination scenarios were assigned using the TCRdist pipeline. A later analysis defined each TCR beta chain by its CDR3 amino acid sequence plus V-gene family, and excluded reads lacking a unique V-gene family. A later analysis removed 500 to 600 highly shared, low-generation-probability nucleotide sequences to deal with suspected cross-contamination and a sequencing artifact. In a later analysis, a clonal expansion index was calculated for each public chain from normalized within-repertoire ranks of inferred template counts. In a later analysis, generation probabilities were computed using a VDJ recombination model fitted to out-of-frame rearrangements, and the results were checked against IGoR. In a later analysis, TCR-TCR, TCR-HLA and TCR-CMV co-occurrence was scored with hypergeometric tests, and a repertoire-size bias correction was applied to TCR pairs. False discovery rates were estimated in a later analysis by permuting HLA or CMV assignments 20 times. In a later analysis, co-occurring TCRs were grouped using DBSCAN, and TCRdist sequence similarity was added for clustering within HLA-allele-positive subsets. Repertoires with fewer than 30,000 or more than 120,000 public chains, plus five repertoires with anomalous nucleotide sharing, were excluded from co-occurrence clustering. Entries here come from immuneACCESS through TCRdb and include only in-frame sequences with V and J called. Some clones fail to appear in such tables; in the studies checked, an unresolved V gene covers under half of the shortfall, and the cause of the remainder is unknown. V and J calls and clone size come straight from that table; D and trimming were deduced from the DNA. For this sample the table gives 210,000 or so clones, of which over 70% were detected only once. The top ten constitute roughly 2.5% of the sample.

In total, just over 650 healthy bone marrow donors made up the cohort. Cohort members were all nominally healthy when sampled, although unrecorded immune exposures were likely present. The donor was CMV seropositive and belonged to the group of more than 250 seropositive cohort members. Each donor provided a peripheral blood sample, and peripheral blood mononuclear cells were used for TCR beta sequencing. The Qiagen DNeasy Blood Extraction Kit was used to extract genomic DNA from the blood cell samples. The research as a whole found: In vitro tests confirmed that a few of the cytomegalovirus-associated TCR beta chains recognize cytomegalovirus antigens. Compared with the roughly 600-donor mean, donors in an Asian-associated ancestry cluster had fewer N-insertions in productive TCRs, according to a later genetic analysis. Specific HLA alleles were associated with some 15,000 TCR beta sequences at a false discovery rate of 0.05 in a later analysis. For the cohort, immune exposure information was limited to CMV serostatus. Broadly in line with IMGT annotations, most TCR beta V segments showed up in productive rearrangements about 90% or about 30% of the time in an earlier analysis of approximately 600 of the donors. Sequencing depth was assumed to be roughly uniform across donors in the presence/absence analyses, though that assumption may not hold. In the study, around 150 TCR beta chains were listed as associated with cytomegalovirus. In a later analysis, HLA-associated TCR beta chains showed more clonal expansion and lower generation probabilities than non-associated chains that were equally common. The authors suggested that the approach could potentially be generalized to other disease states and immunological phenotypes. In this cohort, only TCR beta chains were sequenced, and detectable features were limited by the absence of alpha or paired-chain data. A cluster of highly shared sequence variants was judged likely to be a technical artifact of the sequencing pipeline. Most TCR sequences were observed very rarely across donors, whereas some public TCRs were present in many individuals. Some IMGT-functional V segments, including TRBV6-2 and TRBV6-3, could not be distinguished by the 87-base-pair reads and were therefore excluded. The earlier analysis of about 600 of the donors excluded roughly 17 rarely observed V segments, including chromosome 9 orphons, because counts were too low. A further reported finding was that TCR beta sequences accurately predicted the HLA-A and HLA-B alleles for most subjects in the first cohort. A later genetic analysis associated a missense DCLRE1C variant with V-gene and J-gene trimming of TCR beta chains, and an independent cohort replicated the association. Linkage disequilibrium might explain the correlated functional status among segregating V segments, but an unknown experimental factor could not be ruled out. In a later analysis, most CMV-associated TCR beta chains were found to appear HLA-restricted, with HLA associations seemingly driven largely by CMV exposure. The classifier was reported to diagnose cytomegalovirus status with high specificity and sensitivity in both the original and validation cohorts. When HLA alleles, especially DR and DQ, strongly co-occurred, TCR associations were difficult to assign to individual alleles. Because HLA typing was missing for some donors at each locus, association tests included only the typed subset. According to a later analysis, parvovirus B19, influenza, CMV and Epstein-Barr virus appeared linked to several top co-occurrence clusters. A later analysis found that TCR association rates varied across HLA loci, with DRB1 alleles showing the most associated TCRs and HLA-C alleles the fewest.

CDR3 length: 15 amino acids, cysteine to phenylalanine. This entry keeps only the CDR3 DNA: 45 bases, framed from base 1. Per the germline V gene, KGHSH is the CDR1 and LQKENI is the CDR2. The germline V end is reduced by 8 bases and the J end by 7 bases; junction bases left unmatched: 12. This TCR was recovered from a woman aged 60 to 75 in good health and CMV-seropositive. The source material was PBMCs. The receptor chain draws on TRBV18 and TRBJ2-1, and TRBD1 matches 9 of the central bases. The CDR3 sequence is CASPPTRDRENEQFF. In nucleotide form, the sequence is TGTGCCAGCCCCCCTACCCGGGACAGGGAGAATGAGCAGTTCTTC.